The 32 T cell receptor beta chains given below trace back to one sample, sequenced in a study of OX40 agonist ivuxolimab in advanced cancers. Here immunoSEQ multiplex PCR was the method, and the copy in TCRdb shows in-frame clones only, minus some. The sample holds more than 70,000 clones, approximately 92% seen once. The source material was CD4+ or CD8+ T cells sorted from blood, sampled in a trial of the OX40 agonist ivuxolimab. The receptors come from an adult with an advanced solid tumor such as melanoma, head and neck, liver or kidney cancer.

The chain has TRBV18 and TRBJ1-1; D not certain. The V end lost 2 bases, the J end lost 2 bases, and 9 bases lay between the germline ends. Germline V lookup: CDR1 KGHSH, CDR2 LQKENI. The CDR3 sequence is 14 residues long. The CDR3 nucleotides are TGTGCCAGCTCACCAGAATCTGGAAACACTGAAGCTTTCTTT. Translation gives CASSPESGNTEAFF. The full variable domain, its missing parts supplied by reference TRBV18 and TRBJ1-1, is NAGVMQNPRHLVRRRGQEARLRCSPMKGHSHVYWYRQLPEEGLKFMVYLQKENIIDESGMPKERFSAEFPKEGPSILRIQQVVRGDSAAYFCASSPESGNTEAFFGQGTRLTVV.

CDR3 residues: CATSRSVGGEKLFF. The CDR3 DNA is TGTGCCACCAGCAGGTCTGTGGGTGGGGAAAAACTGTTTTTT. The chain is built from TRBV15 and TRBJ1-4; no definite D call. Trimming removed 3 bases from V and 8 bases from J, with 13 bases in between. The germline CDR1 and CDR2 sequences are LNHNV and YYDKDF (reference sequence). The CDR3 length is 14 residues.

The chain couples TRBV7-2 to TRBJ2-5; D remains unclear. V lost 2 bases and J lost 4, with 5 bases in between. Looked up from germline, CDR1 is SGHTA and CDR2 is FQGNSA. This CDR3 has 12 residues. The CDR3, as DNA: TGTGCCAGCAGCTTATCGGGAGAGACCCAGTACTTC. The encoded protein is CASSLSGETQYF.

The chain uses TRBV6-6 and TRBJ2-2, with D unresolved. The germline CDR1 and CDR2 sequences are MNHNY and SVGAGI (reference sequence). The CDR3 is 14 amino acids. Deletions cut 6 bases from V and 4 bases from J, with 12 bases between. The CDR3 nucleotides are TGTGCCAGCAGGTTTGGACGGGCCACCGGGGAGCTGTTTTTT. Encoded protein: CASRFGRATGELFF.

A word on this clone: Other DNA sequences in this specimen translate into the identical CDR3. J is TRBJ2-5 and V is TRBV7-6; unclear D gene. V was pared by 2 bases and J by 1 base, with 5 bases between. The germline V gene encodes CDR1 SGHVS and CDR2 FNYEAQ. CDR3 length equals 13 residues. CDR3 sequence: CASSLSVQETQYF. CDR3 sequence (DNA): TGTGCCAGCAGCTTATCCGTCCAAGAGACCCAGTACTTC. Based on the CDR3 plus reference TRBV7-6 and TRBJ2-5, the full variable domain is GAGVSQSPRYKVTKRGQDVALRCDPISGHVSLYWYRQALGQGPEFLTYFNYEAQQDKSGLPNDRFSAERPEGSISTLTIQRTEQRDSAMYRCASSLSVQETQYFGPGTRLLVL.

V usage is TRBV5-4 and J usage is TRBJ2-7; 7 bases align to TRBD1. The germline CDR1 and CDR2 sequences are SGHNT and YYREEE (reference sequence). The J segment lost 7 bases and the V segment lost 2 bases, leaving 6 bases of the junction unmatched. CDR3 length: 13 amino acids. CDR3 residues: CASSFRGGEEQYF. The CDR3 nucleotides read TGTGCCAGCAGCTTCAGAGGGGGCGAGGAGCAGTACTTC.

The chain is built from TRBV5-4 and TRBJ2-1; tentatively, D is TRBD2 (6 bases). Germline V gene lookup returns CDR1 SGHNT and CDR2 YYREEE (reference sequence). Trimming stripped 0 bases from V and 5 bases from J, with 18 bases between. CDR3 size: 17 residues. The DNA for the CDR3 is TGTGCCAGCAGCTTGGGAGGCCTAGCGTCGTTACACAATGAGCAGTTCTTC. This codes for CASSLGGLASLHNEQFF.

The rearrangement links TRBV11-2 to TRBJ2-1, with TRBD2 as a possible D gene (5 bases). The CDR3 extends over 19 amino acids. Germline CDR1 and CDR2: SGHAT and FQNNGV. Trimming took off 4 bases at V and 10 bases at J, with 32 bases between the two ends. The CDR3 coding sequence is TGTGCCAGCAGCTCCTTACTTAACTTCGACTATGCACCCGTTTTGGAGCAGTTCTTC. As protein: CASSSLLNFDYAPVLEQFF.

Here the CDR3 DNA reads TGTGCCAGCAGCTTAGTCGGCGCTCGGGAGACCCAGTACTTC. This sequence encodes CASSLVGARETQYF. V is TRBV7-2 and J is TRBJ2-5; D call uncertain. With 1 base removed from V and 5 bases from J, the gap between germline ends came to 11 bases. Germline V CDR1 and CDR2: SGHTA, FQGNSA. This CDR3 contains 14 residues.

V and J are TRBV6-6 and TRBJ1-4; 7 nucleotides agree with TRBD1. Looked up from germline, CDR1 is MNHNY and CDR2 is SVGAGI (reference sequence). CDR3 size: 14 residues. With 2 bases clipped from V and 8 bases from J, the junction kept 5 bases outside the gene matches. CDR3 sequence: CASSYGRGAEKLFF. The CDR3 coding sequence is TGTGCCAGCAGTTACGGCAGGGGGGCCGAAAAACTGTTTTTT.

The chain couples TRBV21-1 to TRBJ2-5; TRBD1 is the table's D call, not checked against the DNA. TRBV21-1 is shown as a pseudogene. The CDR3 contains 15 residues. For the CDR3, the DNA is TGTGCCAGCAGCACTCAGTCCCAGGGTGAGGAACCCCAGTACTTC. Its translation: CASSTQSQGEEPQYF.

The V gene is TRBV18, the J gene TRBJ1-1, with a weak D call TRBD1 (5 bases). Germline lookup yields CDR1 KGHSH and CDR2 LQKENI. The ends were cut back, 4 bases at V and 7 bases at J, with 13 bases in the middle. The CDR3 is 13 residues long. Here the CDR3 reads CASSQGLKDEAFF. The CDR3 DNA follows: TGTGCCAGCTCACAGGGACTGAAGGATGAAGCTTTCTTT.

Written as DNA, the CDR3 is TGTGCCAGCAGCTTTGAACAGAACACCGGGGAGCTGTTTTTT. Translated: CASSFEQNTGELFF. The rearrangement uses TRBV7-2 and TRBJ2-2; D is undetermined. With 3 bases removed from V and 1 base from J, the gap between germline ends came to 6 bases. This CDR3 spans 14 amino acids. Germline CDR1 and CDR2: SGHTA and FQGNSA.

This chain connects TRBV5-6 to TRBJ1-2, with TRBD1 as a possible D gene (6 bases). Looked up from germline, CDR1 is SGHDT and CDR2 is YYEEEE. V was cut by 4 bases and J by 3 bases, with 19 bases left in between. This CDR3 spans 16 amino acids. The CDR3 DNA follows: TGTGCCAGCAGCCCGATACCAGGGGTTCTATACTATGGCTACACCTTC. Encoded protein: CASSPIPGVLYYGYTF.

This clone was seen a few times. V usage is TRBV28 and J usage is TRBJ2-7; the D gene is possibly TRBD2 (6 bases). This CDR3 is 14 amino acids long. CDR1 and CDR2 from the germline V gene are MDHEN and SYDVKM. V dropped 3 bases and J dropped 6 bases, with 15 bases sitting between them. CDR3 in amino acids: CASSLGGDGSEQYF. Written as DNA, the CDR3 is TGTGCCAGCAGTTTGGGCGGAGACGGGAGCGAGCAGTACTTC.

The sample holds a few counts of this clone. The chain recombines TRBV5-6 with TRBJ1-2; D call uncertain. Germline CDR1 and CDR2: SGHDT and YYEEEE. The CDR3 covers 13 residues. V shed 3 bases and J shed 4 bases, with 10 bases lying between them. The CDR3 loop is CASSSGVGYGYTF. DNA of the CDR3: TGTGCCAGCAGCTCCGGGGTAGGCTATGGCTACACCTTC.

This clone was recorded once. The J gene is TRBJ1-4, the V gene TRBV5-1, with D maybe TRBD1 (6 bases). Germline CDR1 is SGHRS and CDR2 is YFSETQ. This CDR3 is built from 15 residues. The V end was cut by 1 base, the J end by 5 bases, with 12 bases between. In nucleotides, the CDR3 is TGCGCCAGCAGCTTGCTGGGGACAAAGAATGAAAAACTGTTTTTT. Amino acid sequence: CASSLLGTKNEKLFF.

This sequence joins TRBV4-1 and TRBJ2-7, with D tentatively TRBD1 (5 bases). Trimming left V 4 bases short and J 1 base short, with 8 bases between. This CDR3 spans 13 amino acids. Per germline, CDR1 MGHRA and CDR2 YSYEKL. CDR3 bases: TGCGCCAGCAGCCCCGACAGTTCCTACGAGCAGTACTTC. Protein: CASSPDSSYEQYF.

The chain joins TRBV5-5 to TRBJ1-1; D gene uncertain. This CDR3 has 14 residues. The germline V gene has CDR1 SGHKS and CDR2 YYEKEE (reference sequence). V lost 4 bases to trimming and J lost 4 bases, with 14 bases between them. This chain's CDR3 is CASSPNTGITEAFF. The CDR3 DNA follows: TGTGCCAGCAGCCCGAATACCGGGATCACTGAAGCTTTCTTT.

The genes are TRBV4-1 and TRBJ2-7; D unclear. Per the germline V gene, CDR1 is MGHRA and CDR2 is YSYEKL. Trimming removed 1 base at V and 0 bases at J, with 10 bases between. CDR3 size: 15 residues. In DNA form, the CDR3 reads TGCGCCAGCAGCCAAGTAAGCACCAGCTCCTACGAGCAGTACTTC. Its translation is CASSQVSTSSYEQYF.

The J gene is TRBJ2-3, the V gene TRBV18, with D possibly TRBD2 on 6 matching bases. The V and J ends lost 0 bases and 1 base respectively, with 11 bases between them. The CDR3 spans 16 residues. Germline assignment: CDR1 KGHSH and CDR2 LQKENI. CDR3 amino acids: CASSPPGGGGTDTQYF. In DNA form, the CDR3 reads TGTGCCAGCTCACCACCGGGAGGCGGGGGCACAGATACGCAGTATTTT.

The gene calls are TRBV28 and TRBJ1-2, with 8 bases identical to TRBD1. This CDR3 comprises 12 residues. Germline loops: CDR1 MDHEN, CDR2 SYDVKM. V shed 5 bases and J 8 bases; nucleotides not matched to a gene: 4. CDR3 region: CASSQTGVGYTF. Here the CDR3 DNA reads TGTGCCAGCAGTCAGACAGGGGTGGGCTACACCTTC.

This sequence joins TRBV4-1 and TRBJ2-1, with 10 nucleotides matching TRBD2. The germline V gene has CDR1 MGHRA and CDR2 YSYEKL. The CDR3 is 17 amino acids. V lost 0 bases to trimming and J lost 9 bases; unmatched junction nucleotides: 11. The CDR3: CASSQDWSGRAGFEQFF. The CDR3 nucleotides read TGCGCCAGCAGCCAAGATTGGAGCGGGAGGGCTGGGTTTGAGCAGTTCTTC.

CDR3 amino acids: CASQGRVGRGYEQYF. The CDR3 nucleotides read TGTGCCAGTCAAGGTCGGGTCGGGAGAGGTTACGAGCAGTACTTC. J is TRBJ2-7 and V is TRBV2; TRBD2 might be the D (6 bases). CDR1 and CDR2 (germline): SNHLY, FYNNEI. This CDR3 has 15 amino acids. V lost 9 bases and J lost 4, with 22 bases in between.

This clone showed up just a few times. The chain recombines TRBV4-1 with TRBJ1-2; maybe TRBD1 (6 bases). There are 16 residues in the CDR3. Deletions cut 2 bases from V and 8 bases from J, with 21 bases between. From germline, CDR1 is MGHRA and CDR2 YSYEKL. CDR3: CASSQPRDTGLKGYTF. The CDR3 bases are TGCGCCAGCAGCCAACCCCGGGACACGGGGTTGAAGGGCTACACCTTC.

This clone was detected many times. The chain has TRBV2 and TRBJ1-6; tentative D call: TRBD1 (5 bases). The CDR3 is made up of 14 amino acids. Between the trimmed V and J ends, which lost 3 bases and 6 bases, there was a span of 9 bases. Germline assignment: CDR1 SNHLY and CDR2 FYNNEI. The CDR3 DNA is TGTGCCAGCAGTGATGTGGGGGGTAATTCACCCCTCCACTTT. Protein product: CASSDVGGNSPLHF.

The chain uses TRBV5-1 and TRBJ1-6, with D possibly being TRBD1 (5 bases). From germline, CDR1 is SGHRS and CDR2 YFSETQ. This CDR3 is built from 15 residues. The V end lost 5 bases, the J end lost 4 bases, and 13 bases lay between the germline ends. This CDR3 reads CASRRDASYNSPLHF. CDR3 nucleotide sequence: TGCGCCAGCAGGAGGGACGCATCATATAATTCACCCCTCCACTTT. Based on the CDR3 plus reference TRBV5-1 and TRBJ1-6, the full variable domain is KAGVTQTPRYLIKTRGQQVTLSCSPISGHRSVSWYQQTPGQGLQFLFEYFSETQRNKGNFPGRFSGRQFSNSRSEMNVSTLELGDSALYLCASRRDASYNSPLHFGNGTRLTVT.

The chain recombines TRBV7-2 with TRBJ1-5; D remains unclear. This CDR3 has 13 amino acids. Germline lookup yields CDR1 SGHTA and CDR2 FQGNSA. Deletions cut 0 bases from V and 10 bases from J, with 10 bases between. CDR3 region: CASSLAPGQPQHF. Here the CDR3 DNA reads TGTGCCAGCAGCTTAGCCCCAGGTCAACCCCAGCATTTT.

The rearrangement links TRBV4-1 to TRBJ2-7; D is possibly TRBD2 (5 bases). The CDR3 is made up of 14 amino acids. Looked up from germline, CDR1 is MGHRA and CDR2 is YSYEKL. V lost 4 bases, J lost 0 bases, and 10 bases lay in between. The CDR3 here is CASSRTRDSYEQYF. CDR3 coding DNA: TGCGCCAGCAGCCGCACTAGGGACTCCTACGAGCAGTACTTC.

The V call is TRBV29-1, the J call TRBJ1-2; maybe TRBD1 (6 bases). The V and J ends lost 5 bases and 6 bases respectively, with 13 bases between them. The V gene's germline CDR1 is SQVTM and CDR2 ANQGSEA. The CDR3 length is 12 residues. CDR3 nucleotide sequence: TGCAGCGTTACATCGACAGGAAATGGCTACACCTTC. Translated: CSVTSTGNGYTF.

The J gene is TRBJ2-7, the V gene TRBV5-8; either TRBD1 or TRBD2 may supply D (6 bases each). V lost 4 bases to trimming and J lost 4 bases, with 12 bases between them. Germline assignment: CDR1 SGHTS and CDR2 YDEGEE. The CDR3 totals 13 residues. For the CDR3, the DNA is TGTGCCAGCAGCCGTAGGGGGACTTACGAGCAGTACTTC. This encodes CASSRRGTYEQYF. Using reference TRBV5-8 and TRBJ2-7 for the parts outside the CDR3, the full variable domain is EAGVTQSPTHLIKTRGQQATLRCSPISGHTSVYWYQQALGLGLQFLLWYDEGEERNRGNFPPRFSGRQFPNYSSELNVNALELEDSALYLCASSRRGTYEQYFGPGTRLTVT.

This rearrangement joins TRBV5-6 to TRBJ1-2, with 9 bases aligning to TRBD1. J was trimmed by 3 bases and V by 6 bases; bases with no gene match: 6. Looked up from germline, CDR1 is SGHDT and CDR2 is YYEEEE. The length of the CDR3 is 14 residues. CDR3 DNA: TGTGCCAGCATCGAGACAGGGGGGTACTATGGCTACACCTTC. It codes for CASIETGGYYGYTF.